A single sample gave rise to the 21 T cell receptor beta chains below, sequenced in a study of blood T cell repertoires in COVID-19. Only in-frame clones appear in the TCRdb table, and some are missing; sequencing was by immunoSEQ multiplex PCR. The repertoire holds about 260,000 clones, with around nine tenths as singletons. The sequenced sample was peripheral blood. These receptors were collected from a woman aged 60-75 years with COVID-19, enrolled during active disease.

In regard to this clone: The sample carries other DNA sequences with the same CDR3. The rearrangement joins TRBV6-5 to TRBJ2-7; D uncertain. In germline, CDR1 is MNHEY, CDR2 SVGAGI. The V and J ends lost 6 bases and 4 bases respectively, with 7 bases between them. The CDR3 sequence is 11 residues long. CDR3 amino acids: CASRAYYEQYF. In nucleotides, the CDR3 is TGTGCCAGCAGAGCCTATTACGAGCAGTACTTC.

The V call is TRBV7-9, the J call TRBJ1-5; D is ambiguous. CDR1 is SEHNR and CDR2 is FQNEAQ in the germline V gene (reference sequence). Trimming left V 1 base short and J 7 bases short, with 8 bases between. CDR3 size: 13 residues. The CDR3 sequence: CASSLGEWQPQHF. Here the CDR3 DNA reads TGTGCCAGCAGCTTAGGCGAGTGGCAGCCCCAGCATTTT.

V gene TRBV6-6 combines with J gene TRBJ2-7; D is ambiguous. The length of the CDR3 is 12 residues. Trimming stripped 5 bases from V and 1 base from J, with 6 bases between. From germline, CDR1 is MNHNY and CDR2 SVGAGI (reference sequence). CDR3 sequence: CASSPGSYEQYF. The CDR3 DNA reads TGTGCCAGCAGTCCCGGTTCCTACGAGCAGTACTTC.

The rearrangement joins TRBV29-1 to TRBJ1-4; TRBD1 agrees at 7 bases. There are 13 residues in the CDR3. V dropped 5 bases and J dropped 3; count of bases not matched to a gene: 3. Germline V CDR1 and CDR2: SQVTM, ANQGSEA. CDR3 nucleotide sequence: TGCAGCGTTACCGGGACAGCTAATGAAAAACTGTTTTTT. Protein sequence: CSVTGTANEKLFF.

The gene calls are TRBV7-2 and TRBJ2-1, with 7 bases fitting TRBD2. The length of the CDR3 is 14 residues. The ends lost 5 bases at V and 9 bases at J; junction bases unmatched: 10. The germline V gene encodes CDR1 SGHTA and CDR2 FQGNSA. The CDR3 reads CASSREVGRVEQFF. CDR3 coding DNA: TGTGCCAGCAGCCGGGAGGTGGGGCGGGTTGAGCAGTTCTTC.

The chain combines TRBV14 with TRBJ1-2, with 9 bases lining up with TRBD1. V gave up 4 bases and J gave up 6 bases; unmatched junction bases: 6. The length of the CDR3 is 14 residues. Looked up from germline, CDR1 is SGHDN and CDR2 is FVKESK. The CDR3 protein is CASSPGTGWHGYTF. In DNA form, the CDR3 reads TGTGCCAGCAGCCCCGGGACAGGGTGGCATGGCTACACCTTC.

V gene TRBV15 combines with J gene TRBJ2-1, with D possibly being TRBD1 (7 bases). CDR3 size: 14 residues. Germline-derived CDR1 and CDR2 are LNHNV and YYDKDF (reference sequence). V dropped 1 base and J dropped 9 bases, with 13 bases sitting between them. The CDR3 DNA reads TGTGCCACCAGCAGAGGGAGGGGGCTCTTTGAGCAGTTCTTC. Protein: CATSRGRGLFEQFF.

The genes are TRBV5-1 and TRBJ2-7; TRBD2 might be the D (5 bases). With 4 bases removed from V and 0 bases from J, the gap between germline ends came to 17 bases. Germline lookup yields CDR1 SGHRS and CDR2 YFSETQ. There are 16 residues in the CDR3. This CDR3 reads CASSQRRGLSSYEQYF. The CDR3 DNA reads TGCGCCAGCAGCCAAAGACGCGGGCTCAGCTCCTACGAGCAGTACTTC.

The chain combines TRBV6-2 or TRBV6-3 with TRBJ1-2; D call uncertain. V was clipped by 4 bases and J by 0 bases, with 9 bases between them. The germline CDR1 and CDR2 sequences are MNHEY and SVGEGT. The CDR3 runs to 14 residues. The CDR3 protein is CASSSPGANYGYTF. The DNA for the CDR3 is TGTGCCAGCAGTTCCCCGGGAGCTAACTATGGCTACACCTTC.

This chain uses TRBV15 with TRBJ1-2, with a weak D call TRBD1 (6 bases). The CDR3 extends over 14 amino acids. In germline, CDR1 is LNHNV, CDR2 YYDKDF (reference sequence). Between the trimmed V and J ends, which lost 3 bases and 7 bases, there was a span of 15 bases. The CDR3 here is CATSRSRQAFGYTF. The CDR3 nucleotides read TGTGCCACCAGCAGGAGCCGACAGGCTTTTGGCTACACCTTC.

The J gene is TRBJ2-5, the V gene TRBV5-1; 9 nucleotides align to TRBD1. Germline V lookup: CDR1 SGHRS, CDR2 YFSETQ. With 3 bases clipped from V and 1 base from J, the junction kept 7 bases outside the gene matches. The length of the CDR3 is 16 residues. The DNA of the CDR3 is TGCGCCAGCAGCTCCCGGGACAGGGTTTCCCAAGAGACCCAGTACTTC. Its protein product is CASSSRDRVSQETQYF.

The rearrangement uses TRBV6-5 and TRBJ2-7, with D maybe TRBD1 (6 bases). The CDR3 is 15 residues long. Trimming took off 5 bases at V and 1 base at J, with 15 bases between the two ends. Germline loops: CDR1 MNHEY, CDR2 SVGAGI. The CDR3 coding sequence is TGTGCCAGCAGTCCCACAGGGCTAGGTTCCTACGAGCAGTACTTC. Amino acid sequence: CASSPTGLGSYEQYF.

This clone was detected only a few times. The chain joins TRBV7-3 to TRBJ2-3, with TRBD1 as a possible D gene (6 bases). CDR1 is SGHTA, CDR2 FQGTGA, per germline. The CDR3 is made up of 16 amino acids. V shed 6 bases and J shed 2 bases, with 18 bases lying between them. The CDR3: CASSDTGRPSTDTQYF. The CDR3 DNA is TGTGCCAGCAGTGATACAGGGAGACCATCCACAGATACGCAGTATTTT.

The V gene is TRBV6-6, the J gene TRBJ2-7; 9 bases match TRBD2. The CDR3 totals 14 residues. Germline V gene lookup returns CDR1 MNHNY and CDR2 SVGAGI (reference sequence). Unmatched junction bases numbered 6, after V lost 4 bases and J lost 5 bases. Written as DNA, the CDR3 is TGTGCCAGCAGTTCCGGCGGGAGGGCTAACGAGCAGTACTTC. Its translation is CASSSGGRANEQYF.

The chain recombines TRBV4-1 with TRBJ2-7, with TRBD2 matching 9 bases. The V gene's germline CDR1 is MGHRA and CDR2 YSYEKL. The CDR3 sequence is 14 residues long. The V gene end was trimmed by 1 base and the J gene end by 4 bases; junction bases not matched to a gene: 2. CDR3 nucleotide sequence: TGCGCCAGCAGCCAAGGCAGCGGGAGGTACGAGCAGTACTTC. Translating it yields CASSQGSGRYEQYF.

This rearrangement joins TRBV6-6 to TRBJ1-2, with 11 positions matching TRBD1. Germline-derived CDR1 and CDR2 are MNHNY and SVGAGI (reference sequence). This CDR3 is 14 amino acids long. V dropped 6 bases and J dropped 4; count of bases not matched to a gene: 4. The CDR3 nucleotides read TGTGCCAGCAGAACGGGACAGGGGGGCTATGGCTACACCTTC. Its protein is CASRTGQGGYGYTF.

The chain carries TRBV24-1 and TRBJ2-2, with D uncertain. V was cut by 4 bases and J by 5 bases, with 10 bases left in between. This CDR3 comprises 14 residues. CDR1 and CDR2 from the germline V gene are KGHDR and SFDVKD. DNA for the CDR3: TGTGCCACCAGTGAGCCAGGTCGGACCGGGGAGCTGTTTTTT. It is translated as CATSEPGRTGELFF.

In its sample, this clone was seen once. The rearrangement links TRBV6-2 or TRBV6-3 to TRBJ2-5, with 10 bases fitting TRBD1. V lost 2 bases and J lost 6; bases outside the gene matches: 9. This CDR3 has 16 residues. Per germline, CDR1 MNHEY and CDR2 SVGEGT. The CDR3 coding sequence is TGTGCCAGCAGTTACGACCTGACAGGGGGCGCCAAGACCCAGTACTTC. The encoded protein is CASSYDLTGGAKTQYF.

The chain carries TRBV11-2 and TRBJ2-7; TRBD2 matches 11 bases. V gave up 4 bases and J gave up 5 bases; unmatched junction bases: 19. Germline V gene lookup returns CDR1 SGHAT and CDR2 FQNNGV. The CDR3 is made up of 19 amino acids. This CDR3 reads CASSSGGLAGGLYWHEQYF. The CDR3 coding sequence is TGTGCCAGCAGCTCAGGAGGGCTAGCGGGGGGTTTATATTGGCACGAGCAGTACTTC.

This clone was seen once. The V call is TRBV27, the J call TRBJ1-2; 10 bases align to TRBD1. V shed 5 bases, J shed 4 bases, and the junction held 4 bases outside the gene matches. From germline, CDR1 is MNHEY and CDR2 SMNVEV (reference sequence). This CDR3 contains 14 residues. Written as DNA, the CDR3 is TGTGCCAGCAGTGAGGGACAGGGGATCTATGGCTACACCTTC. Translating gives CASSEGQGIYGYTF.

V gene TRBV2 combines with J gene TRBJ1-3, with D maybe TRBD1 (5 bases). The CDR3 length is 14 residues. V lost 8 bases and J lost 3, with 14 bases in between. CDR1 and CDR2 from the germline V gene are SNHLY and FYNNEI. In nucleotides, the CDR3 is TGTGCCAGCGGGGCTGGCAGGTTTGGAAACACCATATATTTT. This gives the protein CASGAGRFGNTIYF.